One T cell receptor beta chain is described in this entry. The CDR3 extends over 14 amino acids. Per germline, CDR1 MDHEN and CDR2 SYDVKM. V lost 4 bases, J lost 5 bases, and 12 bases lay in between. Clones were sequenced by immunoSEQ multiplex PCR, and TCRdb holds only the in-frame ones, with some missing. The sample lists 300,000 to 450,000 clones, 85% occurring once. The sample comes from a study of blood T cell repertoires in COVID-19. This receptor was taken from a woman aged 18-29 years with acute or convalescent COVID-19. This sequence joins TRBV28 and TRBJ2-1; possibly TRBD1 for D (5 bases). The sequenced material came from peripheral blood. This chain's CDR3 is CASSSHDRNNEQFF. CDR3 coding DNA: TGTGCCAGCAGTTCCCACGACAGAAACAATGAGCAGTTCTTC.